The 18 T cell receptor beta chains below come from one sample, sequenced in a study of PD-L1 blockade in urothelial cancer (dated by TCRdb to about 2017). To prepare the library, the immunoSEQ multiplex PCR assay was applied. TCRdb's version of the immuneACCESS table is confined to in-frame rearrangements and falls short of the full clone set. An unresolved V gene accounts for under half of the shortfall where checked; the remainder is of unknown origin. The sample yields under 100,000 clones; 90% were counted once. The ten largest make up around 1.5% of the sample. The time point label, as the study defines it: pretreatment peripheral blood. Specimen: PBMCs, collected around atezolizumab (anti-PD-L1) treatment. The receptors originated from a man between 60 and 75 years old with urothelial cancer.

This clone was detected only once. The chain combines TRBV5-1 with TRBJ2-7, with TRBD2 as a possible D gene (5 bases). V lost 1 base, J lost 6 bases, and 17 bases lay in between. This CDR3 has 15 amino acids. Germline CDR1 SGHRS, CDR2 YFSETQ. The chain's CDR3 is CASSLSAGEYAEQYF. CDR3 sequence (DNA): TGCGCCAGCAGCTTGTCGGCCGGGGAGTATGCCGAGCAGTACTTC.

The chain has TRBV30 and TRBJ1-2; the D is unclear. The CDR3 has 13 residues. V was shortened by 0 bases and J by 2 bases, with 7 bases between the two germline ends. CDR1 and CDR2 (germline): GTSNPN, SVGIG (reference sequence). CDR3 DNA: TGTGCCTGGAGTGTATCCCGGAACTATGGCTACACCTTC. Translated: CAWSVSRNYGYTF.

This chain connects TRBV9 to TRBJ2-1; the match to TRBD1 covers 12 bases. V trimming: 3 bases; J trimming: 7 bases; junction bases outside the gene matches: 2. The CDR3 spans 14 residues. CDR1 and CDR2 from the germline V gene are SGDLS and YYNGEE. This CDR3 is CASSAGQGANEQFF. The CDR3 bases are TGTGCCAGCAGCGCGGGACAGGGGGCTAATGAGCAGTTCTTC.

This clone was counted only a few times. V usage is TRBV5-1 and J usage is TRBJ1-2; 9 bases align to TRBD1. The trim removed 4 bases at V and 6 bases at J, leaving 4 bases unmatched. Per germline, CDR1 SGHRS and CDR2 YFSETQ. CDR3 length: 13 amino acids. CDR3: CASSPGQGDGYTF. CDR3 coding DNA: TGCGCCAGCAGCCCGGGACAGGGAGATGGCTACACCTTC. Full variable domain (remainder filled in from reference TRBV5-1 and TRBJ1-2): KAGVTQTPRYLIKTRGQQVTLSCSPISGHRSVSWYQQTPGQGLQFLFEYFSETQRNKGNFPGRFSGRQFSNSRSEMNVSTLELGDSALYLCASSPGQGDGYTFGSGTRLTVV.

V gene TRBV30 combines with J gene TRBJ2-7; 10 positions agree with TRBD2. The CDR3 runs to 13 residues. From germline, CDR1 is GTSNPN and CDR2 SVGIG (reference sequence). V trimming: 0 bases; J trimming: 4 bases; junction bases outside the gene matches: 0. This chain's CDR3 is CAWSVLAGYEQYF. The CDR3 bases are TGTGCCTGGAGTGTACTAGCGGGATACGAGCAGTACTTC.

The J gene is TRBJ1-4, the V gene TRBV7-2; no clear D. Germline values: CDR1 SGHTA, CDR2 FQGNSA. The CDR3 is 14 amino acids. With 3 bases removed from V and 8 bases from J, the gap between germline ends came to 13 bases. CDR3 in amino acids: CASSFTIDSEKLFF. The CDR3 nucleotides read TGTGCCAGCAGCTTCACTATCGACTCCGAAAAACTGTTTTTT.

V is TRBV13 and J is TRBJ1-1; a weak D match, TRBD1 (5 bases). Trimming removed 5 bases at V and 4 bases at J, with 11 bases between. The CDR3 covers 13 residues. Per the germline V gene, CDR1 is PRHDT and CDR2 is FYEKMQ (reference sequence). CDR3 in DNA: TGTGCCAGCAGCACCCGGGGGGGCACTGAAGCTTTCTTT. Translated, it gives CASSTRGGTEAFF.

On this clone: An end of the junction does not agree with germline; a read error may underlie this. This sequence joins TRBV2 and TRBJ2-1; 10 bases are shared with TRBD2. This CDR3 contains 15 residues. Germline V lookup: CDR1 SNHLY, CDR2 FYNNEI. The CDR3 sequence is CASREGLAELDEQFF. In nucleotides, the CDR3 is TGTGCCAGCAGGGAAGGACTAGCGGAGTTGGATGAGCAGTTCTTC.

The rearrangement joins TRBV6-1 to TRBJ1-4; D gene ambiguous. This CDR3 contains 12 residues. Germline V gene lookup returns CDR1 MNHNS and CDR2 SASEGT. The V and J ends lost 5 bases and 8 bases respectively, with 9 bases between them. In DNA, the CDR3 is TGTGCCAGCAGTACGGTTAGAGAAAAACTGTTTTTT. It encodes CASSTVREKLFF.

V gene TRBV9 combines with J gene TRBJ2-6; D is unclear. CDR3 length: 14 residues. V was cut by 1 base and J by 1 base, with 3 bases left in between. Germline lookup yields CDR1 SGDLS and CDR2 YYNGEE. The CDR3 sequence is CASSVRSGANVLTF. DNA of the CDR3: TGTGCCAGCAGCGTACGGTCTGGGGCCAACGTCCTGACTTTC.

The rearrangement uses TRBV30 and TRBJ1-2; tentatively, D is TRBD1 (6 bases). This CDR3 contains 15 residues. V was clipped by 3 bases and J by 7 bases, with 21 bases between them. Germline V lookup: CDR1 GTSNPN, CDR2 SVGIG (reference sequence). CDR3 sequence: CAWSGGGGPGCGYTF. CDR3 coding DNA: TGTGCCTGGAGCGGAGGGGGGGGGCCCGGATGTGGCTACACCTTC. Full variable domain (rest looked up from reference TRBV30 and TRBJ1-2): SQTIHQWPATLVQPVGSPLSLECTVEGTSNPNLYWYRQAAGRGLQLLFYSVGIGQISSEVPQNLSASRPQDRQFILSSKKLLLSDSGFYLCAWSGGGGPGCGYTFGSGTRLTVV.

This chain links TRBV18 with TRBJ2-1; no firm D call. The CDR3 contains 16 residues. The V gene lost 6 bases and the J gene lost 0 bases, with 15 bases spanning the gap. Per germline, CDR1 KGHSH and CDR2 LQKENI. In nucleotides, the CDR3 is TGTGCCAGCTCTATAGAGACTCCAAGCTCCTACAATGAGCAGTTCTTC. Translation: CASSIETPSSYNEQFF.

The chain combines TRBV5-5 with TRBJ1-1; 7 nucleotides agree with TRBD1. CDR1 and CDR2 from the germline V gene are SGHKS and YYEKEE (reference sequence). The J segment lost 0 bases and the V segment lost 0 bases, leaving 8 bases of the junction unmatched. The CDR3 sequence is 17 residues long. In nucleotides, the CDR3 is TGTGCCAGCAGCTTGGTGAGAGGGGGCGACGTGAACACTGAAGCTTTCTTT. This translates into CASSLVRGGDVNTEAFF.

The chain combines TRBV27 with TRBJ2-1; 7 nucleotides line up with TRBD2. With V trimmed by 1 base and J by 6 bases, 9 bases remained unmatched. Germline CDR1 MNHEY, CDR2 SMNVEV (reference sequence). CDR3 length: 16 residues. CDR3 bases: TGTGCCAGCAGTTTATGGGCGGGAGAGAGGGGCAATGAGCAGTTCTTC. It is translated as CASSLWAGERGNEQFF.

The rearrangement uses TRBV4-1 and TRBJ1-4; no firm D call. The V end was cut by 6 bases, the J end by 8 bases, with 16 bases between. The CDR3 is 14 amino acids. From germline, CDR1 is MGHRA and CDR2 YSYEKL. CDR3 protein: CASRSPGRWEKLFF. The CDR3 nucleotides read TGCGCCAGCAGATCCCCAGGAAGGTGGGAAAAACTGTTTTTT.

This CDR3 reads CSAIRDNEQFF. The CDR3 DNA reads as TGCAGTGCTATCCGGGACAATGAGCAGTTCTTC. This chain joins TRBV20-1 and TRBJ2-1; no reliable D call. Germline assignment: CDR1 DFQATT and CDR2 SNEGSKA (reference sequence). The CDR3 runs 11 residues. V was shortened by 4 bases and J by 5 bases, with 6 bases between the two germline ends.

This clone has only a few counts. The V call is TRBV10-3, the J call TRBJ2-3; D is perhaps TRBD2 (6 bases). This CDR3 region has 18 residues. Trimming cost V 4 bases and J 4 bases, with 24 bases left between them. The germline V gene has CDR1 ENHRY and CDR2 SYGVKD. CDR3 bases: TGTGCCATCAGTGTCGCGGGACTCAGATGGCCCGGAGCAGATACGCAGTATTTT. Encoded protein: CAISVAGLRWPGADTQYF.

This chain joins TRBV10-2 and TRBJ1-2; D is unresolved. Germline-derived CDR1 and CDR2 are WSHSY and SAAADI. The germline V and J ends were trimmed by 6 bases and 2 bases, with 10 bases remaining between them. This CDR3 region has 13 residues. The CDR3 loop reads CASRTTANYGYTF. DNA of the CDR3: TGCGCCAGCAGAACGACTGCAAACTATGGCTACACCTTC.